This entry features one T cell receptor beta chain sequence. The DNA is omitted, as the CDR3 cannot be located on it reliably, and the CDR3 follows TCRdb's listing. As originally analysed: Amplification from reference gene primers served as the basis for estimated nucleated cell counts. The method was immunoSEQ multiplex PCR; TCRdb's version includes in-frame clones alone and lacks a portion of them. V and J calls and clone size are given by that table; D and trimming were obtained from the DNA. The data contain around 200,000 clones, over 75% of them seen just once; the ten biggest clones take up 9.5% to 15%. This specimen comes from a study of blood T cell repertoires in COVID-19. At the level of the study: Samples came from the United States, Italy and Spain, spanning acute and convalescent COVID-19. PBMCs, B-cell-depleted T cells, or T cells provided the cDNA or gDNA that made up the material.

The CDR3 adds up to 15 amino acids, both ends counted. Germline values: CDR1 SGHAT, CDR2 FQNNGV. This sequence originates from a woman in her forties or fifties with acute or convalescent COVID-19. The J gene is TRBJ2-1, the V gene TRBV11-2; the D call in the table, TRBD2, was not verified against the DNA. Input material: peripheral blood. The CDR3 protein is CASSFGGGASIPAFF.